Presented here are 23 T cell receptor beta chains from one specimen sequenced in a study of T-cell reconstitution after alpha-beta-depleted transplantation in children. Unique molecular identifiers were incorporated during preparation of the TCRbeta library. TCRdb reprocessed the PCR reads via MiXCR and lists one record per CDR3 protein. The data contain about 640,000 distinct CDR3 sequences, roughly 17% of them singletons. The sequencing used PBMCs from the stem cell graft donor, collected from the stem cell graft. The receptors originated from a human donor who donated a stem cell graft to a child with acute myeloid leukemia.

The sample holds many counts of this clonotype. V is TRBV5-1 and J is TRBJ2-1; 9 bases are shared with TRBD1. The CDR3 consists of 15 residues. Germline CDR1 and CDR2: SGHRS and YFSETQ. V shed 2 bases, J shed 2 bases, and the junction held 2 bases outside the gene matches. CDR3 DNA sequence: TGCGCCAGCAGCTTCGGGGACAGGGCCTACAATGAGCAGTTCTTC. This translates into CASSFGDRAYNEQFF.

This clonotype was seen a handful of times. This chain uses TRBV25-1 with TRBJ1-6; D uncertain. Trimming stripped 0 bases from V and 5 bases from J, with 14 bases between. The germline gives CDR1 MGHDK, CDR2 SYGVNS. CDR3 length: 17 residues. The CDR3 loop is CASSEYSGKRDNSPLHF. The CDR3, as DNA: TGTGCCAGCAGTGAATATTCGGGCAAGCGGGATAATTCACCCCTCCACTTT. Full variable domain (missing parts from reference TRBV25-1 and TRBJ1-6): EADIYQTPRYLVIGTGKKITLECSQTMGHDKMYWYQQDPGMELHLIHYSYGVNSTEKGDLSSESTVSRIRTEHFPLTLESARPSHTSQYLCASSEYSGKRDNSPLHFGNGTRLTVT.

This clonotype was picked up a small number of times. The rearrangement uses TRBV5-1 and TRBJ2-1; D may be TRBD2 (5 bases). This CDR3 is 15 amino acids long. With 6 bases removed from V and 5 bases from J, the gap between germline ends came to 18 bases. Germline CDR1 is SGHRS and CDR2 is YFSETQ. CDR3 DNA sequence: TGCGCCAGCACCTTCGGGGTGGCTCGGAACAATGAGCAGTTCTTC. Translating gives CASTFGVARNNEQFF.

This clonotype was recorded a few times. The chain employs TRBV21-1 and TRBJ1-2. TRBV21-1 is listed as a pseudogene. The CDR3 totals 13 residues. This chain's CDR3 is CASIKGIPDGYTF. In DNA form, the CDR3 reads TGTGCCAGCATCAAGGGGATTCCGGATGGCTACACCTTC.

In this sample, this clonotype turned up many times. The rearrangement joins TRBV7-2 to TRBJ2-5; the D is unclear. The V gene's germline CDR1 is SGHTA and CDR2 FQGNSA. The CDR3 contains 13 residues. V was pared by 3 bases and J by 5 bases, with 10 bases between. DNA of the CDR3: TGTGCCAGCAGCTTGGCGAGTGGGGAGACCCAGTACTTC. Translated: CASSLASGETQYF.

This clonotype was detected ten times or more. The V call is TRBV10-3, the J call TRBJ2-1; TRBD1 matches at 9 bases. Trimming took 10 bases from V and 8 from J; bases not matched to a gene: 12. Germline CDR1 reads ENHRY; CDR2 reads SYGVKD. The CDR3 extends over 14 amino acids. This CDR3 is CATREDRGRDEQFF. The CDR3 DNA is TGTGCCACCCGGGAGGACAGGGGTAGGGATGAGCAGTTCTTC.

This clonotype was detected ten times or more. The V gene is TRBV5-5, the J gene TRBJ2-2; D might be TRBD1 (6 bases). V lost 6 bases and J lost 6, with 12 bases in between. Germline V lookup: CDR1 SGHKS, CDR2 YYEKEE (reference sequence). This CDR3 has 13 residues. The CDR3 bases are TGTGCCAGCATCCAGGGACATTCCGGGGAGCTGTTTTTT. Its translation: CASIQGHSGELFF.

This clonotype was observed a few times. The chain has TRBV12-3 or TRBV12-4 and TRBJ2-5; TRBD1 is a possible D gene (5 bases). The V end was cut by 6 bases, the J end by 1 base, with 12 bases between. The CDR3 length is 14 residues. The chain's CDR3 is CASSLQTAQETQYF. The CDR3 DNA is TGTGCCAGCAGCCTACAGACAGCCCAAGAGACCCAGTACTTC.

This clonotype was recorded many times. This chain connects TRBV20-1 to TRBJ1-4; D is perhaps TRBD1 (5 bases). Germline V lookup: CDR1 DFQATT, CDR2 SNEGSKA (reference sequence). Trimming removed 1 base from V and 8 bases from J, with 14 bases in between. The CDR3 totals 14 residues. The CDR3 protein is CSARVGARGEKLFF. In nucleotides, the CDR3 is TGCAGTGCTAGAGTGGGAGCGAGGGGAGAAAAACTGTTTTTT.

The CDR3 region has the DNA TGTGCCACCAGTGACCCACTAGCGGGGGGCTACAATGAGCAGTTCTTC. It is translated as CATSDPLAGGYNEQFF. The chain combines TRBV24-1 with TRBJ2-1, with 12 nucleotides matching TRBD2. The germline gives CDR1 KGHDR, CDR2 SFDVKD. The CDR3 spans 16 residues. V shed 4 bases, J shed 3 bases, and the junction held 3 bases outside the gene matches.

This clonotype appeared a few times. The chain couples TRBV5-1 to TRBJ2-2; maybe TRBD1 (6 bases). The CDR3 has 17 residues. The germline V gene encodes CDR1 SGHRS and CDR2 YFSETQ. Trimming cost V 4 bases and J 4 bases, with 20 bases left between them. The CDR3 reads CASSPRTSGQLTGELFF. CDR3 nucleotide sequence: TGCGCCAGCAGCCCTAGAACCTCCGGACAGCTCACCGGGGAGCTGTTTTTT.

V gene TRBV7-9 combines with J gene TRBJ2-3; maybe TRBD2 (6 bases). The CDR3 has 14 residues. Looked up from germline, CDR1 is SEHNR and CDR2 is FQNEAQ (reference sequence). Between the trimmed V and J ends, which lost 5 bases and 4 bases, there was a span of 13 bases. The CDR3 protein is CASSHSGRADTQYF. CDR3 coding DNA: TGTGCCAGCAGCCATAGCGGCCGGGCAGATACGCAGTATTTT.

This clonotype was seen many times. The V call is TRBV9, the J call TRBJ2-5; possibly TRBD1 for D (5 bases). Germline values: CDR1 SGDLS, CDR2 YYNGEE. This CDR3 spans 14 amino acids. Between the trimmed V and J ends, which lost 0 bases and 5 bases, there was a span of 11 bases. DNA of the CDR3: TGTGCCAGCAGCGTAGGGGGCTACTCGGAGACCCAGTACTTC. Amino acid sequence: CASSVGGYSETQYF.

Ten or more counts support this clonotype. V and J are TRBV15 and TRBJ2-1, with D possibly being TRBD2 (6 bases). The V end was cut by 3 bases, the J end by 5 bases, with 17 bases between. CDR3 length: 16 residues. Germline CDR1 LNHNV, CDR2 YYDKDF (reference sequence). The CDR3 DNA is TGTGCCACCAGCAGGGTATTCTGGGAGGTTAACAATGAGCAGTTCTTC. This sequence encodes CATSRVFWEVNNEQFF.

This clonotype has at least ten counts. This chain links TRBV20-1 with TRBJ2-7; 7 bases match TRBD1. The CDR3 contains 15 residues. Germline V gene sequence: CDR1 DFQATT, CDR2 SNEGSKA (reference sequence). The junction had 7 bases not matched to a gene; V was cut back by 0 bases and J by 2 bases. CDR3 sequence reads: CSARDGTVATYEQYF. For the CDR3, the DNA is TGCAGTGCTAGAGATGGGACAGTCGCCACCTACGAGCAGTACTTC.

The rearrangement links TRBV4-2 to TRBJ2-1; 9 positions match TRBD1. CDR3 size: 18 residues. With 4 bases clipped from V and 8 bases from J, the junction kept 18 bases outside the gene matches. The germline CDR1 and CDR2 sequences are LGHNA and YNFKEQ. CDR3 nucleotides: TGTGCCAGCAGCCCGGAGCCGCGACAGGGGGTGGCAAGCGATGAGCAGTTCTTC. This gives the protein CASSPEPRQGVASDEQFF.

This clonotype was counted between two and nine times. The V call is TRBV12-3 or TRBV12-4, the J call TRBJ1-5, with D uncertain. Trimming removed 4 bases from V and 6 bases from J, with 16 bases in between. The CDR3 has 15 residues. CDR3 sequence (DNA): TGTGCCAGCAGTTCAGGCACCTCAGTGGTTCAGCCCCAGCATTTT. It codes for CASSSGTSVVQPQHF.

This clonotype was counted ten times or more. J is TRBJ1-6 and V is TRBV11-2, with 8 bases fitting TRBD1. J was trimmed by 10 bases and V by 1 base; bases with no gene match: 3. Germline V gene lookup returns CDR1 SGHAT and CDR2 FQNNGV. There are 14 residues in the CDR3. CDR3 loop: CASSLGTGNSPLHF. DNA of the CDR3: TGTGCCAGCAGCTTAGGGACAGGGAACTCACCCCTCCACTTT.

This chain connects TRBV5-1 to TRBJ2-1; no clear D gene. V lost 4 bases, J lost 3 bases, and 11 bases lay in between. The CDR3 runs to 14 residues. Germline V gene data show CDR1 as SGHRS and CDR2 as YFSETQ. The CDR3 DNA sequence: TGCGCCAGCAGCCCGAGACGCAACTACAATGAGCAGTTCTTC. Amino acids: CASSPRRNYNEQFF.

In its sample, this clonotype was seen a few times. This chain joins TRBV5-1 and TRBJ2-3; 9 nucleotides align to TRBD2. Looked up from germline, CDR1 is SGHRS and CDR2 is YFSETQ. With 0 bases clipped from V and 4 bases from J, the junction kept 12 bases outside the gene matches. The CDR3 runs to 18 residues. The CDR3 DNA follows: TGCGCCAGCAGCTTGGCCATTAGCGGGGGCCTTATTGCAGATACGCAGTATTTT. Translation gives CASSLAISGGLIADTQYF.

V and J are TRBV9 and TRBJ2-7, with D perhaps TRBD1 (6 bases). This CDR3 has 14 amino acids. Germline V gene lookup returns CDR1 SGDLS and CDR2 YYNGEE. V lost 4 bases and J 2 bases, leaving 13 bases between the germline ends. The CDR3 nucleotides read TGTGCCAGCAGCCCACCGGACAGTACCTACGAGCAGTACTTC. It is translated as CASSPPDSTYEQYF.

The V and J genes are TRBV7-9 and TRBJ1-6; D gene unclear. This CDR3 region has 14 residues. Trimming cost V 8 bases and J 10 bases, with 18 bases left between them. CDR1 is SEHNR, CDR2 FQNEAQ, per germline (reference sequence). CDR3: CASATNIIGSPLHF. The CDR3 nucleotides read TGTGCCAGCGCAACCAACATAATCGGCTCACCCCTCCACTTT.

As regards this clonotype: This could be a read error, since a much larger clone is one nucleotide away. The chain couples TRBV29-1 to TRBJ1-6, with TRBD1 matching over 8 bases. The CDR3 loop spans 13 amino acids. V shed 7 bases, J shed 11 bases, and the junction held 10 bases outside the gene matches. Per the germline V gene, CDR1 is SQVTM and CDR2 is ANQGSEA. The CDR3 protein is CSARGPMNTPLHF. The CDR3 nucleotides read TGCAGCGCCAGGGGGCCGATGAATACACCCCTCCACTTT.